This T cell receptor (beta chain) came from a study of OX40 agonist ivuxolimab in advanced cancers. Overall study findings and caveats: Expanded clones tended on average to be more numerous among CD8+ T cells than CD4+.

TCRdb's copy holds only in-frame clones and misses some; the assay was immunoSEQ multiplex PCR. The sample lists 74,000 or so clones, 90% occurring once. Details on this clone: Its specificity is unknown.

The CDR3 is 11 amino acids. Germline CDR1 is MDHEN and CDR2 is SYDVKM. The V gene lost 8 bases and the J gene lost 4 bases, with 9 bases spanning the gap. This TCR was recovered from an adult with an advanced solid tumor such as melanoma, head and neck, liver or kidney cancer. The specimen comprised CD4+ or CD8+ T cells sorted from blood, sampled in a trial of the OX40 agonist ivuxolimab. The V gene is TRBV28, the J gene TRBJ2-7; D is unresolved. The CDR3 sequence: CASAQLYEQYF. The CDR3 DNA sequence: TGTGCCAGCGCACAGCTTTACGAGCAGTACTTC.